This TCR beta chain was retrieved from a study of cytomegalovirus exposure and HLA in healthy donors. Study-level results: Published work reported that the classifier diagnosed cytomegalovirus status with high specificity and sensitivity. The study flagged roughly 150 TCR beta chains as cytomegalovirus-associated.

Germline trimming cut 4 bases from V and 4 bases from J; bases unmatched to any gene: 4. The germline V gene has CDR1 SGHDN and CDR2 FVKESK. The CDR3 length is 15 residues. The primer mix had 60 Vbeta and 13 Jbeta primers. Sequencing used immunoSEQ multiplex PCR; TCRdb keeps in-frame clones, though not all of them. Of fewer than 350,000 clones in the sample, around 90% were seen once. Details on this clone: Its antigen is currently unknown.

At the time of sampling, donors were nominally healthy, though unrecorded immune exposures were likely. The sequencing sample was made of PBMCs. This chain uses TRBV14 with TRBJ2-1; TRBD1 agrees at 10 bases. The sequence was collected from a woman between 18 and 29 years old in good health and CMV-seronegative. CDR3 nucleotide sequence: TGTGCCAGCAGCCCAAGGACAGGGGGTTACAATGAGCAGTTCTTC. Its translation: CASSPRTGGYNEQFF. The variable domain in full, completed from reference TRBV14 and TRBJ2-1, reads EAGVTQFPSHSVIEKGQTVTLRCDPISGHDNLYWYRRVMGKEIKFLLHFVKESKQDESGMPNNRFLAERTGGTYSTLKVQPAELEDSGVYFCASSPRTGGYNEQFFGPGTRLTVL.